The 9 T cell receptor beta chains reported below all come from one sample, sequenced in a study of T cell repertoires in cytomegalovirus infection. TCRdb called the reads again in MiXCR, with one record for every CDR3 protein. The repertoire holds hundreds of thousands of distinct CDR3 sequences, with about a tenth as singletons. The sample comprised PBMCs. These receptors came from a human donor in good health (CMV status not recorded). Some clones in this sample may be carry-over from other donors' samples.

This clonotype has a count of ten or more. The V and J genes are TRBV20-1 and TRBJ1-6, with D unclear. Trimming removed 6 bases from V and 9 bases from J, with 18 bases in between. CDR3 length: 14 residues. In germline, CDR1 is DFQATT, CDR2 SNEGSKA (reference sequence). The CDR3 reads CSAPGRWLSSPLHF. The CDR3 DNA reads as TGCAGTGCGCCGGGCCGCTGGTTAAGTTCACCCCTCCACTTT.

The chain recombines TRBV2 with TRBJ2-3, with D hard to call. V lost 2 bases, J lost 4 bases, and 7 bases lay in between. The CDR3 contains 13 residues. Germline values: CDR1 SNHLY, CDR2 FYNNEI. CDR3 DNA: TGTGCCAGCAGTGAAAGAAGGTCAGATACGCAGTATTTT. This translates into CASSERRSDTQYF.

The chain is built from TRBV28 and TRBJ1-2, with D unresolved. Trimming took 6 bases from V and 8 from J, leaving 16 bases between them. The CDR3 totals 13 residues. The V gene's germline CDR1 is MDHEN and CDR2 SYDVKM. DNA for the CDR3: TGTGCCAGCAGCCCCCTGCCGCGGGGAGGCTACACCTTC. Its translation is CASSPLPRGGYTF.

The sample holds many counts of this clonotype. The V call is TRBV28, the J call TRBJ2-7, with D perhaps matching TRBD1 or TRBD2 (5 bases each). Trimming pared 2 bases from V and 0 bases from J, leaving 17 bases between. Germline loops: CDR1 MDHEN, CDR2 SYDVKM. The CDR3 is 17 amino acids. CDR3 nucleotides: TGTGCCAGCAGTTTAAGAGGGGAACTAAGATCCTCCTACGAGCAGTACGTC. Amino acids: CASSLRGELRSSYEQYV.

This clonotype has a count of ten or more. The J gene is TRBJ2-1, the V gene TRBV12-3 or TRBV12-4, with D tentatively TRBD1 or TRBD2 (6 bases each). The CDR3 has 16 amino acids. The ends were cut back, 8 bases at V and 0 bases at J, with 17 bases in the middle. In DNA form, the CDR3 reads TGTGCCAGCGGGCCATCTGGGGGGCTCTCCTACAATGAGCAGTTCTTC. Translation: CASGPSGGLSYNEQFF.

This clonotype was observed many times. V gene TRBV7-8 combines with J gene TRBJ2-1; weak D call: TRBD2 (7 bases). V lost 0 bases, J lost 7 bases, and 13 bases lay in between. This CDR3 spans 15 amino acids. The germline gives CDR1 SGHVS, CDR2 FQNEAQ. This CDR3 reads CASSLARGQDNEQFF. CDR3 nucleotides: TGTGCCAGCAGCTTAGCGCGGGGGCAGGATAATGAGCAGTTCTTC.

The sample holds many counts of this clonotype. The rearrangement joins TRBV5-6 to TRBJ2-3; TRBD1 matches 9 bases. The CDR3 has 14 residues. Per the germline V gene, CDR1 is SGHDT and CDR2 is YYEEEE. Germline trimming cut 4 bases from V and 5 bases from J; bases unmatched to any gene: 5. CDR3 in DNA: TGTGCCAGCAGCACGGGACAGGGAATAGATACGCAGTATTTT. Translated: CASSTGQGIDTQYF.

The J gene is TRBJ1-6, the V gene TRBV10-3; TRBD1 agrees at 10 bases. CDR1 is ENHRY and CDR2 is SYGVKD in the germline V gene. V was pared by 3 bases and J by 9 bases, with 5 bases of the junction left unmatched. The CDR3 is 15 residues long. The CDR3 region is CAISDLGTGVSPLHF. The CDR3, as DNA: TGTGCCATCAGTGACCTCGGGACAGGGGTTTCACCCCTCCACTTT.

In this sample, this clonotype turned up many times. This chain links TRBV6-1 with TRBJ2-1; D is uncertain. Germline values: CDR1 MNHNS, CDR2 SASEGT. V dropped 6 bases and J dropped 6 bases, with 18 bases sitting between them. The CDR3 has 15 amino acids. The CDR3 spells CASRERTGPGNEQFF. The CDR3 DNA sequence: TGTGCCAGCAGAGAACGGACGGGTCCGGGCAATGAGCAGTTCTTC.